Each of the 14 T cell receptor beta chains below was sequenced from the same sample in a study of T cell responses to AZD1222 COVID-19 vaccine. The assay was immunoSEQ multiplex PCR, and TCRdb's table has in-frame clones only and misses some. There are 82,000 or so clones in the sample; 85% to 95% occur only once, and around 5.3% lies in the top ten. The material sequenced was peripheral blood, taken on day 0 of AZD1222 vaccination. Receptors originate from an adult in good health.

This chain connects TRBV19 to TRBJ2-2; 10 nucleotides agree with TRBD1. CDR1 and CDR2 (germline): LNHDA, SQIVND (reference sequence). The CDR3 covers 16 residues. With V trimmed by 5 bases and J by 6 bases, 9 bases remained unmatched. CDR3 amino acids: CASSPTGTGAAGELFF. The CDR3 DNA reads as TGTGCCAGTAGTCCAACGGGGACAGGGGCCGCCGGGGAGCTGTTTTTT. The full variable domain, with the rest looked up from reference TRBV19 and TRBJ2-2, is DGGITQSPKYLFRKEGQNVTLSCEQNLNHDAMYWYRQDPGQGLRLIYYSQIVNDFQKGDIAEGYSVSREKKESFPLTVTSAQKNPTAFYLCASSPTGTGAAGELFFGEGSRLTVL.

This chain links TRBV5-4 with TRBJ1-1; D gene unclear. The CDR3 consists of 14 residues. V was cut by 1 base and J by 0 bases, with 7 bases left in between. Germline V gives CDR1 SGHNT, CDR2 YYREEE (reference sequence). The CDR3 DNA reads as TGTGCCAGCAGCTTGCGTAGAGTGAACACTGAAGCTTTCTTT. Translation: CASSLRRVNTEAFF.

V usage is TRBV7-6 and J usage is TRBJ2-2; TRBD2 aligns across 7 bases. With V trimmed by 1 base and J by 7 bases, 6 bases remained unmatched. The CDR3 is 15 residues long. CDR1 SGHVS and CDR2 FNYEAQ come from the germline V gene. The CDR3 DNA follows: TGTGCCAGCAGCTTAGGGGAGGGGCTGGTCGGGGAGCTGTTTTTT. Its protein product is CASSLGEGLVGELFF.

The V call is TRBV7-8, the J call TRBJ2-1; D is possibly TRBD2 (7 bases). Germline V gives CDR1 SGHVS, CDR2 FQNEAQ. V was shortened by 1 base and J by 0 bases, with 16 bases between the two germline ends. The CDR3 is 18 amino acids. As DNA, the CDR3 is TGTGCCAGCAGCTTAGGAGGTTCGGGGGGCCTCTCCTACAATGAGCAGTTCTTC. This encodes CASSLGGSGGLSYNEQFF.

The rearrangement joins TRBV7-2 to TRBJ2-7; 7 bases are shared with TRBD2. This CDR3 is built from 15 residues. Per the germline V gene, CDR1 is SGHTA and CDR2 is FQGNSA. Losses at the gene ends were 1 base for V and 0 bases for J; bases not matched to a gene: 3. The CDR3 DNA reads as TGTGCCAGCAGCTTAGACAGCGGGAACTCCTACGAGCAGTACTTC. Translating gives CASSLDSGNSYEQYF. Using reference TRBV7-2 and TRBJ2-7 for the parts outside the CDR3, the full variable domain is GAGVSQSPSNKVTEKGKDVELRCDPISGHTALYWYRQSLGQGLEFLIYFQGNSAPDKSGLPSDRFSAERTGGSVSTLTIQRTQQEDSAVYLCASSLDSGNSYEQYFGPGTRLTVT.

The V gene is TRBV18, the J gene TRBJ2-3; D perhaps matches TRBD2 (6 bases). Trimming pared 2 bases from V and 1 base from J, leaving 10 bases between. This CDR3 has 15 residues. Germline CDR1 KGHSH, CDR2 LQKENI. Written as DNA, the CDR3 is TGTGCCAGCTCACCAGCTGCTAGCGGCACAGATACGCAGTATTTT. Translating it yields CASSPAASGTDTQYF.

The chain is built from TRBV3-1 (or the pseudogene TRBV3-2) and TRBJ1-5; D is perhaps TRBD1 (6 bases). Per germline, CDR1 LGHDT and CDR2 YNNKEL (reference sequence). Deletions cut 3 bases from V and 6 bases from J, with 18 bases between. The CDR3 is made up of 16 amino acids. CDR3 in DNA: TGTGCCAGCAGCCAGGGACCCGTAGGGGGGGCTCAGCCCCAGCATTTT. Translated, it gives CASSQGPVGGAQPQHF.

This clone was seen once. The chain carries TRBV6-6 and TRBJ2-3, with 13 bases identical to TRBD2. Germline CDR1 and CDR2: MNHNY and SVGAGI (reference sequence). The CDR3 covers 16 residues. The V gene end was trimmed by 5 bases and the J gene end by 5 bases; junction bases not matched to a gene: 7. This CDR3 is CASSTQTSGGLDTQYF. CDR3 DNA: TGTGCCAGCAGTACCCAGACTAGCGGGGGGTTAGATACGCAGTATTTT.

This clone was seen a single time. This chain joins TRBV6-5 and TRBJ2-1, with TRBD1 identical over 7 bases. Germline V lookup: CDR1 MNHEY, CDR2 SVGAGI. The CDR3 totals 15 residues. V lost 3 bases and J lost 6; bases outside the gene matches: 8. CDR3 nucleotide sequence: TGTGCCAGCAGTTATGGGACAGCCCCGGTCAATGAGCAGTTCTTC. Encoded protein: CASSYGTAPVNEQFF.

The chain employs TRBV27 and TRBJ1-2; the match to TRBD1 covers 9 bases. CDR1 MNHEY and CDR2 SMNVEV come from the germline V gene (reference sequence). This CDR3 has 15 amino acids. Losses at the gene ends were 3 bases for V and 8 bases for J; bases not matched to a gene: 10. In DNA form, the CDR3 reads TGTGCCAGCAGTTTGGGGACAGGGAATTCTGGGGGCTACACCTTC. Encoded protein: CASSLGTGNSGGYTF.

The chain is built from TRBV28 and TRBJ1-5; D is uncertain. Germline V gene lookup returns CDR1 MDHEN and CDR2 SYDVKM. The V gene lost 3 bases and the J gene lost 3 bases, with 9 bases spanning the gap. The CDR3 spans 14 residues. The CDR3 is CASSFGNHNQPQHF. The DNA of the CDR3 is TGTGCCAGCAGTTTTGGCAATCACAATCAGCCCCAGCATTTT.

The gene calls are TRBV28 and TRBJ2-3; D might be TRBD1 (5 bases). The germline V gene encodes CDR1 MDHEN and CDR2 SYDVKM. The CDR3 sequence is 12 residues long. Trimming took off 5 bases at V and 6 bases at J, with 9 bases between the two ends. This chain's CDR3 is CASSPRQDTQYF. CDR3 coding DNA: TGTGCCAGCAGTCCAAGACAGGATACGCAGTATTTT.

The chain couples TRBV9 to TRBJ2-2; D is unresolved. This CDR3 comprises 16 residues. Germline V gene data show CDR1 as SGDLS and CDR2 as YYNGEE. Trimming shortened V by 0 bases and J by 4 bases, and 13 bases separated the two germline ends. The CDR3 nucleotides read TGTGCCAGCAGCGTAGGGCCCTCTAGTAGCACCGGGGAGCTGTTTTTT. Translating it yields CASSVGPSSSTGELFF.

CDR3 nucleotides: TGTGCCAGTAGATCCCAGGGAAGTTTGAGGGGCCAAGCTAACTATGGCTACACCTTC. It codes for CASRSQGSLRGQANYGYTF. This chain connects TRBV19 to TRBJ1-2; possibly TRBD1 for D (5 bases). Deletions cut 6 bases from V and 0 bases from J, with 26 bases between. Germline lookup yields CDR1 LNHDA and CDR2 SQIVND (reference sequence). This CDR3 spans 19 amino acids.